The sequence of this TCR beta chain was determined in a study of response to subunit inactivated influenza vaccine. This clonotype was seen a few times. The antigen is undetermined. Trimming stripped 1 base from V and 12 bases from J, with 15 bases between. Per the germline V gene, CDR1 is SGHTA and CDR2 is FQGNSA. The CDR3 consists of 13 residues. TCRdb re-called the RT-PCR reads through MiXCR, storing one row per CDR3 protein. This sample has about 780,000 distinct CDR3 sequences, with 15% to 20% found just once. Notes on the study in general: Each seasonal influenza vaccination, the authors suggested, recruits few new T cells.

The chain has TRBV7-2 and TRBJ1-1, with TRBD1 as a possible D gene (6 bases). This specimen consisted of PBMCs from blood, obtained 5 to 6 days after vaccination. The receptor comes from a man between 50 and 59 years old who received an inactivated influenza vaccine. CDR3 sequence reads: CASSLGGRGKTFF. The CDR3 nucleotides read TGTGCCAGCAGCTTAGGGGGGCGCGGTAAGACTTTCTTT.